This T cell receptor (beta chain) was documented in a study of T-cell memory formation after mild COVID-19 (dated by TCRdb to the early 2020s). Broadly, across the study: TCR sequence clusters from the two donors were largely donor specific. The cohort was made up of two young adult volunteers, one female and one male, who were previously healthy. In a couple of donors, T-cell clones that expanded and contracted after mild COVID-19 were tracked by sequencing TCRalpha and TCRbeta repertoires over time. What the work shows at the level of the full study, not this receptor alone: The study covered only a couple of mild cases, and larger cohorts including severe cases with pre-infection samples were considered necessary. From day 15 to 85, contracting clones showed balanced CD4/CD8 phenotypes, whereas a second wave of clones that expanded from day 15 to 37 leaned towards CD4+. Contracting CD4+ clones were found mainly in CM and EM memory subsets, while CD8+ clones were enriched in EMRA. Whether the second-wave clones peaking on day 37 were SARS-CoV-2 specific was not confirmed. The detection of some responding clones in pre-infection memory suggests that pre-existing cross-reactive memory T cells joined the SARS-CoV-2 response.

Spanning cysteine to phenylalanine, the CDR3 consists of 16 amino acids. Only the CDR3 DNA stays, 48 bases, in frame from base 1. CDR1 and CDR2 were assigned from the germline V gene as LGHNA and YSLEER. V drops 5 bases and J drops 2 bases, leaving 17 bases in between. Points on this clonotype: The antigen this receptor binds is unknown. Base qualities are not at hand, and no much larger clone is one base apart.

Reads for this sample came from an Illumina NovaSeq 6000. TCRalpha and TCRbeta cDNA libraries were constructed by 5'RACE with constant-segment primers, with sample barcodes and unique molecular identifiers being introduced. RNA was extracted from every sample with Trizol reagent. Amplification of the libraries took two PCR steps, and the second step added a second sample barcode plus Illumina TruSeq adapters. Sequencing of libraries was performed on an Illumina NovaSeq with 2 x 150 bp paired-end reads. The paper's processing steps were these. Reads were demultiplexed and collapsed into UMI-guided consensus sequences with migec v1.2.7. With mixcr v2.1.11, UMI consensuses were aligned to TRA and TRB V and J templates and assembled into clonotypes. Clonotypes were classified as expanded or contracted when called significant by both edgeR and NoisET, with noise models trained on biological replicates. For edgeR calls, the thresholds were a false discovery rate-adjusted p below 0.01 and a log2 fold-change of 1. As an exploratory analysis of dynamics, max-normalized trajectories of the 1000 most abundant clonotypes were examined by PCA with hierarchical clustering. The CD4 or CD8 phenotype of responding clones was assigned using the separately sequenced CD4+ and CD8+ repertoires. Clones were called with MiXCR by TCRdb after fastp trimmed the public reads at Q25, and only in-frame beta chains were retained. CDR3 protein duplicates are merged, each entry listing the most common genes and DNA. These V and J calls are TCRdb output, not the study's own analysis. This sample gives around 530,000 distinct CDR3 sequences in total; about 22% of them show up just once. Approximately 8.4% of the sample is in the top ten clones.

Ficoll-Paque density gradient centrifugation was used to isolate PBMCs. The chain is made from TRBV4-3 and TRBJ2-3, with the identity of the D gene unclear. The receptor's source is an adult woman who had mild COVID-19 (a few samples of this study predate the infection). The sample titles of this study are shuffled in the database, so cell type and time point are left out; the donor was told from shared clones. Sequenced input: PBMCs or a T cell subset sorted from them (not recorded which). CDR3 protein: CASSTSSGGFTDTQYF. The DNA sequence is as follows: TGCGCCAGCAGCACGAGTTCCGGCGGTTTCACAGATACGCAGTATTTT.